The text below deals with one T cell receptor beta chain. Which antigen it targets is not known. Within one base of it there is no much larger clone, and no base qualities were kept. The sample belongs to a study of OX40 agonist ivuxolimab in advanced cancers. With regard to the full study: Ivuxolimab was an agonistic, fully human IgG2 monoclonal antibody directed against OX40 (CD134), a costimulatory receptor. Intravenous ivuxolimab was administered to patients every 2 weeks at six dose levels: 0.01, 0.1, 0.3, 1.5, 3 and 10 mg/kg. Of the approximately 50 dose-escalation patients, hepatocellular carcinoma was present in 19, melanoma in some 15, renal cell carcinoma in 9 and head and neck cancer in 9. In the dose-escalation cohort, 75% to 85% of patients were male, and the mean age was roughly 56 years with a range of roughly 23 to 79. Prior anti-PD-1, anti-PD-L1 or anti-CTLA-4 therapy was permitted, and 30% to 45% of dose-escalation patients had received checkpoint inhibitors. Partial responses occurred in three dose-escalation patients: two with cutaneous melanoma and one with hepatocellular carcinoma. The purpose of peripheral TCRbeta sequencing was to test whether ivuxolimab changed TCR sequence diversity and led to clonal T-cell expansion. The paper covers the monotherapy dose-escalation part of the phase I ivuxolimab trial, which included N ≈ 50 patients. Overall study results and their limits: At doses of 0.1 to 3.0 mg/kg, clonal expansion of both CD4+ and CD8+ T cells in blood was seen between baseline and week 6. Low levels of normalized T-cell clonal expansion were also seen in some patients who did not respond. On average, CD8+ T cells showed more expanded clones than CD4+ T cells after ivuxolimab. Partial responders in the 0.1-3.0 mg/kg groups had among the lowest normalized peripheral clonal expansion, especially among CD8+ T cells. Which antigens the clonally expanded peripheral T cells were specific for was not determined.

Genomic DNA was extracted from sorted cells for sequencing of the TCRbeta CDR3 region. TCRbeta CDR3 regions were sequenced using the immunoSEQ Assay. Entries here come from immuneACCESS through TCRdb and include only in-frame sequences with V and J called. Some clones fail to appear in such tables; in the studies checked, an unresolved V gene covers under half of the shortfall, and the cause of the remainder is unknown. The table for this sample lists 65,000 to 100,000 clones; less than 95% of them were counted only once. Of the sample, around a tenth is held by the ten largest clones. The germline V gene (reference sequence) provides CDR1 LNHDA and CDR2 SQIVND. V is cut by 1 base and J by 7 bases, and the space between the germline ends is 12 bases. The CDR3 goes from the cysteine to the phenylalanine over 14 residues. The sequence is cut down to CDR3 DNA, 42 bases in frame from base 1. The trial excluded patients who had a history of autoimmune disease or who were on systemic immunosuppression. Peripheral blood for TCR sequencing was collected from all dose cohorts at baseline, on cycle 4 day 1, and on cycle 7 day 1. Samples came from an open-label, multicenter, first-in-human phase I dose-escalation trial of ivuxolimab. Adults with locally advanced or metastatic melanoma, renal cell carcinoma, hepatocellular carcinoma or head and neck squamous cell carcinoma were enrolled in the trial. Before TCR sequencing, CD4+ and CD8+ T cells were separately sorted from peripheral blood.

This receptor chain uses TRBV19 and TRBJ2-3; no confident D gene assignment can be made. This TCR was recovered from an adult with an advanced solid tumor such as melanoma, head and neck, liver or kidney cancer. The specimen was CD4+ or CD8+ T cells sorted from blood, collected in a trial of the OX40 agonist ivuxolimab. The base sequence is TGTGCCAGTAGTATAGGAGTAGACCCATATACGCAGTATTTT. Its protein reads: CASSIGVDPYTQYF.